These 21 T cell receptor beta chains were sequenced from one sample in a study of cytomegalovirus exposure and HLA in healthy donors (dated by TCRdb to 2016 to 2017). The protocol used for the library was the immunoSEQ multiplex PCR assay. For the multiplex PCR, a mixture combining 60 forward primers for TCR Vbeta segments and 13 reverse primers for TCR Jbeta segments was used. TCRdb limited this immuneACCESS table to in-frame rearrangements with V and J called. A share of clones is missing; checked studies link under half to unresolved V genes, and the rest is unexplained. For this sample there are 150,000 to 200,000 clones; more than 65% appear just once. In total, the top ten clones hold 1.5% of the sample. The source material was PBMCs. Source of these receptors: a male donor in good health and CMV-seronegative.

The gene calls are TRBV6-1 and TRBJ1-2, with 8 bases matching TRBD1. The CDR3 runs to 14 residues. From germline, CDR1 is MNHNS and CDR2 SASEGT. Unmatched junction bases numbered 5, after V lost 5 bases and J lost 3 bases. CDR3 protein: CASSIQGVDYGYTF. The CDR3 DNA reads as TGTGCCAGCAGTATACAGGGGGTGGACTATGGCTACACCTTC.

The chain carries TRBV7-2 and TRBJ1-3, with 8 bases lining up with TRBD1. Trimming took 5 bases from V and 3 from J; bases not matched to a gene: 3. CDR3 size: 14 residues. Germline V lookup: CDR1 SGHTA, CDR2 FQGNSA. The CDR3 is CASSRTGIGNTIYF. In DNA, the CDR3 is TGTGCCAGCAGCCGGACAGGGATTGGAAACACCATATATTTT.

V is TRBV25-1 and J is TRBJ2-7, with TRBD1 matching over 7 bases. The CDR3 is made up of 13 amino acids. Germline CDR1 is MGHDK and CDR2 is SYGVNS. The junction had 3 bases not matched to a gene; V was cut back by 4 bases and J by 3 bases. The CDR3 coding sequence is TGTGCCAGCAGTGGGGACAGCGACTACGAGCAGTACTTC. The encoded protein is CASSGDSDYEQYF.

The chain links TRBV30 to TRBJ2-1; 11 bases are shared with TRBD2. Germline V gene data show CDR1 as GTSNPN and CDR2 as SVGIG (reference sequence). V shed 7 bases and J 10 bases; nucleotides not matched to a gene: 9. This CDR3 spans 13 amino acids. CDR3 residues: CAYSTSGSQEQFF. For the CDR3, the DNA is TGTGCCTATTCCACTAGCGGGAGTCAAGAGCAGTTCTTC.

The V call is TRBV10-3, the J call TRBJ1-5, with unresolved D. The V gene lost 10 bases and the J gene lost 0 bases, with 13 bases spanning the gap. The CDR3 has 14 residues. Germline CDR1 ENHRY, CDR2 SYGVKD. CDR3 region: CATAESFSNQPQHF. The CDR3 region has the DNA TGTGCCACCGCCGAGAGCTTTAGCAATCAGCCCCAGCATTTT.

V is TRBV19 and J is TRBJ2-6; 10 bases align to TRBD1. The length of the CDR3 is 17 residues. Looked up from germline, CDR1 is LNHDA and CDR2 is SQIVND (reference sequence). V gave up 7 bases and J gave up 4 bases; unmatched junction bases: 10. The CDR3 reads CASNRDRGISGANVLTF. CDR3 DNA: TGTGCCAGTAATCGGGACAGGGGCATCTCCGGGGCCAACGTCCTGACTTTC.

This clone came up a few times. The rearrangement uses TRBV4-3 and TRBJ2-7; TRBD1 agrees at 8 bases. The CDR3 spans 14 residues. V trimming: 1 base; J trimming: 4 bases; junction bases outside the gene matches: 3. Germline V gives CDR1 LGHNA, CDR2 YSLEER. CDR3 in amino acids: CASSQGQGTYEQYF. The CDR3 DNA sequence: TGCGCCAGCAGCCAAGGACAGGGGACTTACGAGCAGTACTTC.

The rearrangement uses TRBV9 and TRBJ2-1; D gene uncertain. With 2 bases removed from V and 5 bases from J, the gap between germline ends came to 14 bases. The germline V gene has CDR1 SGDLS and CDR2 YYNGEE. The CDR3 loop spans 15 amino acids. The CDR3 region has the DNA TGTGCCAGCAGCGTTCGACCATTGGGCGACAATGAGCAGTTCTTC. Translation: CASSVRPLGDNEQFF. The full variable domain, rest sourced from reference TRBV9 and TRBJ2-1, is DSGVTQTPKHLITATGQRVTLRCSPRSGDLSVYWYQQSLDQGLQFLIQYYNGEERAKGNILERFSAQQFPDLHSELNLSSLELGDSALYFCASSVRPLGDNEQFFGPGTRLTVL.

The V gene is TRBV5-1, the J gene TRBJ2-2; 7 bases align to TRBD1. Germline trimming cut 4 bases from V and 5 bases from J; bases unmatched to any gene: 5. Per the germline V gene, CDR1 is SGHRS and CDR2 is YFSETQ. The CDR3 totals 14 residues. CDR3 residues: CASSQGEWTGELFF. The CDR3 DNA is TGCGCCAGCAGCCAGGGGGAGTGGACCGGGGAGCTGTTTTTT. Supplemented by reference TRBV5-1 and TRBJ2-2, the full variable domain reads KAGVTQTPRYLIKTRGQQVTLSCSPISGHRSVSWYQQTPGQGLQFLFEYFSETQRNKGNFPGRFSGRQFSNSRSEMNVSTLELGDSALYLCASSQGEWTGELFFGEGSRLTVL.

V and J are TRBV2 and TRBJ1-3; D is ambiguous. The CDR3 is 17 amino acids. Trimming pared 8 bases from V and 0 bases from J, leaving 20 bases between. Germline values: CDR1 SNHLY, CDR2 FYNNEI. The CDR3 bases are TGTGCCAGCGCCCACGGGATGGTAGACTTCTCTGGAAACACCATATATTTT. It encodes CASAHGMVDFSGNTIYF.

The chain couples TRBV7-2 to TRBJ2-5, with 9 bases matching TRBD1. The ends lost 5 bases at V and 1 base at J; junction bases unmatched: 5. There are 15 residues in the CDR3. The germline V gene encodes CDR1 SGHTA and CDR2 FQGNSA. This CDR3 reads CASSMGQGFQETQYF. In DNA form, the CDR3 reads TGTGCCAGCAGCATGGGACAGGGTTTCCAAGAGACCCAGTACTTC.

This rearrangement joins TRBV5-4 to TRBJ2-5; D not certain. Trimming removed 4 bases from V and 4 bases from J, with 14 bases in between. The CDR3 is 14 residues long. CDR1 and CDR2 from the germline V gene are SGHNT and YYREEE (reference sequence). The CDR3 bases are TGTGCCAGCAGCACTTCATCCCACCCAGAGACCCAGTACTTC. Translated: CASSTSSHPETQYF.

The chain uses TRBV30 and TRBJ2-7, with TRBD1 matching 7 bases. CDR3 length: 13 amino acids. The V gene's germline CDR1 is GTSNPN and CDR2 SVGIG (reference sequence). The junction had 4 bases not matched to a gene; V was cut back by 2 bases and J by 3 bases. Written as DNA, the CDR3 is TGTGCCTGGAGTTCGGGACAGCTCTACGAGCAGTACTTC. Encoded protein: CAWSSGQLYEQYF.

CDR3 DNA: TGTGCCAGCAGTCCCGCGGGCAATGAGCAGTTCTTC. Protein sequence: CASSPAGNEQFF. V is TRBV2 and J is TRBJ2-1; maybe TRBD2 (5 bases). Between the trimmed V and J ends, which lost 5 bases and 6 bases, there was a span of 8 bases. Looked up from germline, CDR1 is SNHLY and CDR2 is FYNNEI. The CDR3 contains 12 residues.

V usage is TRBV11-2 and J usage is TRBJ2-3, with D maybe TRBD1 (6 bases). Germline V lookup: CDR1 SGHAT, CDR2 FQNNGV. The CDR3 is 14 residues long. V was pared by 5 bases and J by 5 bases, with 14 bases between. This CDR3 is CASSLNRAGDTQYF. In DNA form, the CDR3 reads TGTGCCAGCAGCCTAAACAGGGCAGGAGATACGCAGTATTTT.

The chain has TRBV7-3 and TRBJ2-5; D is uncertain. This CDR3 has 13 residues. Germline CDR1 is SGHTA and CDR2 is FQGTGA. V lost 1 base and J 3 bases, leaving 6 bases between the germline ends. CDR3 nucleotides: TGTGCCAGCAGCTTAATCGCGAAAGAGACCCAGTACTTC. This translates into CASSLIAKETQYF. Full variable domain (rest looked up from reference TRBV7-3 and TRBJ2-5): GAGVSQTPSNKVTEKGKYVELRCDPISGHTALYWYRQSLGQGPEFLIYFQGTGAADDSGLPNDRFFAVRPEGSVSTLKIQRTERGDSAVYLCASSLIAKETQYFGPGTRLLVL.

The chain uses TRBV11-3 and TRBJ2-5; D might be TRBD1 (5 bases). Judging by the DNA end, TRBJ2-7 fits better; the J call may be wrong. Per germline, CDR1 SGHNT and CDR2 YENEEA. This CDR3 comprises 12 residues. CDR3 coding DNA: TGTGCCAGCAGCGATCAGGGCTACGAGCAGTACTTC. This gives the protein CASSDQGYEQYF.

The chain is built from TRBV5-1 and TRBJ2-2; 7 positions agree with TRBD1. V lost 6 bases, J lost 7 bases, and 9 bases stayed unmatched. The CDR3 length is 14 residues. Germline V gene sequence: CDR1 SGHRS, CDR2 YFSETQ. The CDR3 loop reads CASKGGALVGELFF. The CDR3 DNA reads as TGCGCCAGCAAAGGGGGCGCTTTAGTCGGGGAGCTGTTTTTT.

This clone was detected a few times. The chain carries TRBV18 and TRBJ2-5; 7 positions agree with TRBD1. The DNA end is a closer match to TRBJ2-7, so the J assignment may be wrong. Germline V lookup: CDR1 KGHSH, CDR2 LQKENI. This CDR3 has 14 residues. The CDR3, as DNA: TGTGCCAGCTCACCACGACAGGGATCCTACGAGCAGTACTTC. Translating gives CASSPRQGSYEQYF.

This chain joins TRBV19 and TRBJ1-6, with 8 positions matching TRBD1. This CDR3 is built from 15 residues. V was clipped by 3 bases and J by 6 bases; unmatched bases: 4. Germline assignment: CDR1 LNHDA and CDR2 SQIVND (reference sequence). CDR3 protein: CASSILGQGNSPLHF. The CDR3 DNA reads as TGTGCCAGTAGTATCCTTGGACAGGGTAATTCACCCCTCCACTTT.

V and J are TRBV5-8 and TRBJ2-2; a possible D gene is TRBD2 (5 bases). From germline, CDR1 is SGHTS and CDR2 YDEGEE. Trimming shortened V by 2 bases and J by 0 bases, and 11 bases separated the two germline ends. The CDR3 is made up of 16 amino acids. This chain's CDR3 is CASSFLGLPNTGELFF. CDR3 in DNA: TGTGCCAGCAGCTTCCTCGGACTGCCGAACACCGGGGAGCTGTTTTTT.